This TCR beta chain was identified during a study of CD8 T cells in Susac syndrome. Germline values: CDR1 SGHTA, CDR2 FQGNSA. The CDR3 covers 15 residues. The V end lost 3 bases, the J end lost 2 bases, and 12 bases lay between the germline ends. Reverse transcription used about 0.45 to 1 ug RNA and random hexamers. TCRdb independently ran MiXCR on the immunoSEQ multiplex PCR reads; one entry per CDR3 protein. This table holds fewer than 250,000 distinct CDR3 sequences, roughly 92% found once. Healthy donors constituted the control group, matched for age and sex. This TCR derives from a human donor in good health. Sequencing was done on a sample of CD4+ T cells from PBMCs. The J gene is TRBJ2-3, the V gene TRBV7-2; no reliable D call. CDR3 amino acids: CASSFRQYDTDTQYF. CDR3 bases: TGTGCCAGCAGCTTTAGGCAGTACGACACAGATACGCAGTATTTT.